A selection of T cell receptor beta chains follows, all from one sample in a study of blood T cell repertoires in COVID-19. Data came from immunoSEQ multiplex PCR; TCRdb stores just in-frame clones and leaves some out. The sample shows around 250,000 clones, approximately 84% of them seen only once. Sequencing used PBMCs or T cells enriched from blood (not recorded which). These receptors all stem from a man aged 40-55 years who had recovered from COVID-19. Each CDR3 is given with its conserved first and last residue. A D gene is named only where the DNA matches it firmly. A row's size may be missing; if present it is once, few, many or a size class.

-,TRBJ2-5,TRBD1,TRBV29-1,CSVGGTGGSNAYQETQYF,TGCAGCGTAGGAGGGACAGGGGGCTCGAACGCGTACCAAGAGACCCAGTACTTC
-,TRBJ2-1,TRBD2,TRBV7-8,CASSLGIQRGENEQFF,TGTGCCAGCAGCTTAGGAATCCAGCGGGGGGAGAATGAGCAGTTCTTC
once,TRBJ2-1,TRBD2,TRBV5-1,CASSLDTSGYNEQFF,TGCGCCAGCAGCTTGGATACTAGCGGTTACAATGAGCAGTTCTTC
-,TRBJ1-2,-,TRBV5-1,CASSLWPDMGYTF,TGCGCCAGCAGCTTGTGGCCCGATATGGGCTACACCTTC
-,TRBJ1-5,-,TRBV27,CASNKQGRNQPQHF,TGTGCCAGCAACAAACAGGGTCGCAATCAGCCCCAGCATTTT
-,TRBJ2-1,TRBD1,TRBV18,CASSSGQGSINEQFF,TGTGCCAGCTCATCAGGACAGGGGTCAATCAATGAGCAGTTCTTC
-,TRBJ2-3,TRBD2,TRBV7-9,CASSPRTSGADTQYF,TGTGCCAGCAGCCCCCGGACTAGCGGGGCAGATACGCAGTATTTT
few,TRBJ1-5,-,TRBV19,CASSIGPTTGPYQPQHF,TGTGCCAGTAGTATAGGCCCTACGACAGGACCGTACCAGCCCCAGCATTTT
-,TRBJ1-2,TRBD1,TRBV6-2/TRBV6-3,CASSRDRGDGYTF,TGTGCCAGCAGTCGTGACAGGGGCGACGGCTACACCTTC
-,TRBJ1-1,TRBD1,TRBV5-4,CASSRDREEAFF,TGTGCCAGCAGCCGAGACAGGGAGGAGGCTTTCTTT
-,TRBJ2-2,-,TRBV7-3,CASSLYAGPNTGELFF,TGTGCCAGCAGCTTATACGCGGGGCCGAACACCGGGGAGCTGTTTTTT
-,TRBJ1-2,TRBD1,TRBV5-1,CASWDQGADYGYTF,TGCGCCAGCTGGGACCAGGGGGCCGACTATGGCTACACCTTC
-,TRBJ2-3,TRBD2,TRBV2,CASRTPTSNVPDTQYF,TGTGCCAGCAGGACCCCGACTAGCAATGTGCCAGATACGCAGTATTTT
once,TRBJ1-1,-,TRBV6-5,CASSYSEGYTEAFF,TGTGCCAGCAGTTACTCGGAGGGGTACACTGAAGCTTTCTTT
-,TRBJ2-1,TRBD2,TRBV5-1,CASSFLTSGSYNEQFF,TGCGCCAGCAGCTTCTTGACTAGCGGGAGCTACAATGAGCAGTTCTTC
once,TRBJ1-3,TRBD1,TRBV3-1/TRBV3-2,CASSLQGALGNTIYF,TGTGCCAGCAGCCTTCAGGGGGCACTTGGAAACACCATATATTTT
-,TRBJ1-6,-,TRBV5-6,CASSPRRGGMAPLHF,TGTGCCAGCAGCCCCCGCCGGGGGGGCATGGCACCCCTCCACTTT
-,TRBJ1-4,-,TRBV6-2/TRBV6-3,CASSYGRASHGILFF,TGTGCCAGCAGTTACGGGAGGGCCTCCCACGGTATACTGTTTTTT
-,TRBJ2-1,-,TRBV7-2,CASSLSEGEQFF,TGTGCCAGCAGCTTATCTGAGGGAGAGCAGTTCTTC
-,TRBJ1-4,TRBD1,TRBV19,CASRSTGTGGEKLFF,TGTGCCAGTAGAAGTACCGGGACAGGGGGTGAAAAACTGTTTTTT
once,TRBJ1-6,-,TRBV5-6,CASSLGTGNSPLHF,TGTGCCAGCAGCTTGGGGACGGGGAATTCACCCCTCCACTTT
-,TRBJ2-7,-,TRBV5-4,CASSPGWNEQYF,TGTGCCAGCAGCCCAGGGTGGAACGAGCAGTACTTC
few,TRBJ2-7,-,TRBV10-3,CAISEAGGLTYEQYF,TGTGCCATCAGTGAGGCGGGTGGGTTGACCTACGAGCAGTACTTC
once,TRBJ1-2,-,TRBV6-1,CASSDSTGYGYTF,TGTGCCAGCAGTGATTCTACAGGTTATGGCTACACCTTC
-,TRBJ2-1,TRBD1,TRBV7-2,CASSLGVTGGYDNEQFF,TGTGCCAGCAGCTTAGGGGTGACAGGGGGTTACGACAATGAGCAGTTCTTC
few,TRBJ2-1,-,TRBV3-1/TRBV3-2,CASSPTVSVEQFF,TGTGCCAGCAGCCCAACGGTCTCGGTAGAGCAGTTCTTC
-,TRBJ2-3,TRBD2,TRBV4-2,CASSPLAGEQTDTQYF,TGTGCCAGCAGCCCTCTAGCGGGAGAACAGACAGATACGCAGTATTTT
few,TRBJ1-3,-,TRBV29-1,CSASSDTIYF,TGCAGCGCCTCTTCGGACACCATATATTTT
-,TRBJ2-2,-,TRBV7-9,CASSFGVWTGELFF,TGTGCCAGCAGCTTCGGAGTGTGGACCGGGGAGCTGTTTTTT
-,TRBJ1-6,-,TRBV5-1,CASSLAGFSPLHF,TGCGCCAGCAGCTTGGCCGGGTTTTCACCCCTCCACTTT
-,TRBJ1-4,-,TRBV27,CASSLEGGKLFF,TGTGCCAGCAGTTTAGAGGGCGGAAAACTGTTTTTT